This T cell receptor (beta chain) is drawn from a study of shared clonotypes between healthy human individuals. As for the study in general: Every donor yielded three CD4 naive, three CD4 memory, two CD8 naive and one CD8 memory plate. The study, taken as a whole, reports: Estimated richness was generally greater in naive than memory subsets. Owing to a small donor count, the genetic and exposure-history diversity represented was limited.

When replicate PCRs were run on sorted subsets, they used 200 to 250 ng DNA, about 30,000 T cell genomes. Using immunoSEQ multiplex PCR, the repertoire was profiled, and TCRdb retains in-frame clones only, with some absent. The table includes hundreds of thousands of clones, about 92% detected once. V gave up 5 bases and J gave up 3 bases, with 14 bases separating them. Germline CDR1 reads SEHNR; CDR2 reads FQNEAQ (reference sequence). CDR3 length: 14 amino acids. Naive CD8 cells lacked CD45RO and underwent positive selection for CCR7, leaving out terminally differentiated effector memory CD45RA+ cells. Points on this clone: Its target is not known.

V usage is TRBV7-9 and J usage is TRBJ2-7; D remains ambiguous. This TCR was sampled from a man younger than 40 in good health. The sample comprised naive CD8+ T cells sorted from blood. CDR3 loop: CASSVEKTRYEQYF. The CDR3 DNA sequence: TGTGCCAGCAGCGTCGAAAAAACTCGCTACGAGCAGTACTTC.